This is a list of T cell receptor beta chains from one sample in a study of blood T cell repertoires in COVID-19. Generated by immunoSEQ multiplex PCR, the TCRdb table keeps only in-frame clones and is missing some. The sample has a few hundred thousand clones; over 75% are singletons. The specimen was PBMCs or T cells enriched from blood (not recorded which). The receptors here all came from a man aged 30 to 45 who had recovered from COVID-19. Both conserved end residues are part of each CDR3. Each record gives: V gene, J gene, D gene, clone size, CDR3 DNA, CDR3 protein. A D gene is named only where the DNA matches it firmly. Only some rows state a clone size, as once, few, many or a class for expanded clones.

>TRBV7-9|TRBJ2-2|TRBD2|-
TGTGCCAGCATCCCTATCGGTGGTAGCGGGGTAAGAAACACCGGGGAGCTGTTTTTT
CASIPIGGSGVRNTGELFF
>TRBV11-2|TRBJ2-3|-|-
TGTGCCAGCGGGGGCGGTGGGACCACAGATACGCAGTATTTT
CASGGGGTTDTQYF
>TRBV28|TRBJ2-3|TRBD1|-
TGTGCCAGCAGTTTTTCCGCAGGGGGCCTTCCAGATACGCAGTATTTT
CASSFSAGGLPDTQYF
>TRBV6-1|TRBJ2-5|TRBD2|once
TGTGCCAGCAGTGCGACCAGGACTAGCGGGGGGGGTGAGACCCAGTACTTC
CASSATRTSGGGETQYF
>TRBV27|TRBJ2-5|-|-
TGTGCCAGCAGTTTATCGCGGCAAGAGACCCAGTACTTC
CASSLSRQETQYF
>TRBV5-1|TRBJ1-1|-|-
TGCGCCAGCAGCTTAGGACAGCTATTTACTGAAGCTTTCTTT
CASSLGQLFTEAFF
>TRBV15|TRBJ1-4|TRBD1|-
TGTGCCACCAGCAGAATCTCGGGACAGCCCTGGGAAAAACTGTTTTTT
CATSRISGQPWEKLFF
>TRBV5-1|TRBJ2-1|-|-
TGCGCCAGCAGCTTGCAGGGGACTATCAATGAGCAGTTCTTC
CASSLQGTINEQFF
>TRBV6-5|TRBJ1-4|-|-
TGTGCCAGCAGTTACTCCGGCGGCAATGAAAAACTGTTTTTT
CASSYSGGNEKLFF
>TRBV6-1|TRBJ1-2|TRBD1|-
TGTGCCAGCAGTGAAGAAGGGCTGAGGGGGCCGAATGGCTACACCTTC
CASSEEGLRGPNGYTF
>TRBV7-3|TRBJ1-1|-|-
TGTGCCAGCAGCTACGGGTATGGTAGCACTGAAGCTTTCTTT
CASSYGYGSTEAFF
>TRBV5-8|TRBJ1-2|TRBD1|few
TGTGCCAGCAGCTTGGTGTTGGGACAGGGGGTCGGCTACACCTTC
CASSLVLGQGVGYTF
>TRBV5-1|TRBJ1-2|TRBD1|once
TGCGCCAGCAGCTTGGCCGGGACAGCCTATGGCTACACCTTC
CASSLAGTAYGYTF
>TRBV5-4|TRBJ1-2|-|-
TGTGCCAGCAGGTCAGGGTTGGAAGGCTATGGCTACACCTTC
CASRSGLEGYGYTF
>TRBV5-4|TRBJ1-2|-|-
TGTGCCAGCAGCACGGACAGCTATGGCTACACCTTC
CASSTDSYGYTF
>TRBV3-1/TRBV3-2|TRBJ1-1|-|-
TGTGCCAGCAGCCAAGGGCCGAACACTGAAGCTTTCTTT
CASSQGPNTEAFF
>TRBV24-1|TRBJ2-1|TRBD2|-
TGTGCCACCAGTGCCCAGACTAGCGGGGCCTACAATGAGCAGTTCTTC
CATSAQTSGAYNEQFF
>TRBV19|TRBJ1-2|TRBD1|-
TGTGCCAGTAGTATGGGACAGGGAGGTAACTATGGCTACACCTTC
CASSMGQGGNYGYTF
>TRBV5-5|TRBJ2-7|TRBD1|-
TGTGCCAGCAGCCGGACAGGGGGTGACGAGCAGTACTTC
CASSRTGGDEQYF
>TRBV6-5|TRBJ1-4|-|once
TGTGCCAGCAGCACTATTGCCGGAGGGAATGAAAAACTGTTTTTT
CASSTIAGGNEKLFF
>TRBV6-5|TRBJ1-6|-|-
TGTGCCAGCAGTTACTCGATAAGGACAAACAATTCACCCCTCCACTTT
CASSYSIRTNNSPLHF
>TRBV14|TRBJ1-1|-|-
TGTGCCAGCAGCCGCGGAAACACTGAAGCTTTCTTT
CASSRGNTEAFF
>TRBV5-6|TRBJ2-7|TRBD1|few
TGTGCCAGCAGCTTGCGGCAGGGGGAATTATTC
CASSLRQGELF
>TRBV5-5|TRBJ2-7|TRBD1|-
TGTGCCAGCAGCTTGGGGACAGGGTACGAGCAGTACTTC
CASSLGTGYEQYF
>TRBV5-1|TRBJ2-1|-|once
TGCGCCAGCAGCTTGACACAGGCATCCTACAATGAGCAGTTCTTC
CASSLTQASYNEQFF
>TRBV10-3|TRBJ2-5|TRBD2|-
TGTGCCATCAGGGGACCAGCGGGGGAAGAGACCCAGTACTTC
CAIRGPAGEETQYF
>TRBV5-5|TRBJ2-5|TRBD1|-
TGTGCCAGCAGCTTCCTGCCGACAGGGATACAAGAGACCCAGTACTTC
CASSFLPTGIQETQYF
>TRBV15|TRBJ2-3|TRBD1|-
TGTGCCACCAGCAGAGAACGTCCGGGACAGGGATCAGATACGCAGTATTTT
CATSRERPGQGSDTQYF
>TRBV24-1|TRBJ2-3|-|-
TGTGCCACCAGTGACAGGACTAACCCCGGCAGCTTATCAACAGATACGCAGTATTTT
CATSDRTNPGSLSTDTQYF
>TRBV7-6|TRBJ1-5|-|-
TGTGCCAGCAGCTTAGCCCCTGGGGGGGCGTATAGCAATCAGCCCCAGCATTTT
CASSLAPGGAYSNQPQHF
>TRBV4-1|TRBJ1-5|TRBD1|-
TGCGCCAGCAGCCAAGTTATAGGGGGACAGAAGCATCAGCCCCAGCATTTT
CASSQVIGGQKHQPQHF
>TRBV7-9|TRBJ1-4|-|-
TGTGCCAGCAGCTTAGTAGGCGGCAGGGGTAATGAAAAACTGTTTTTT
CASSLVGGRGNEKLFF
>TRBV19|TRBJ1-5|-|-
TGTGCCAGTAAGTCAGGGAACGAAAGAGGATATCAGCCCCAGCATTTT
CASKSGNERGYQPQHF
>TRBV10-2|TRBJ1-2|-|-
TGCGCCAGCAGTGAGTCGATTGCGAGGGCTGGTCGCTCCTATGGCTACACCTTC
CASSESIARAGRSYGYTF
>TRBV4-1|TRBJ1-2|-|-
TGCGCCAGCAGCCGTGCCACTCAGGGAAACTATGGCTACACCTTC
CASSRATQGNYGYTF
>TRBV19|TRBJ1-5|-|-
TGTGCCAGTAGCCTCGATCCGGAGACTGTTTATAGCAATCAGCCCCAGCATTTT
CASSLDPETVYSNQPQHF
>TRBV29-1|TRBJ1-5|-|-
TGCAGCGTCTCACAGGGTTTTAACAGCAATCAGCCCCAGCATTTT
CSVSQGFNSNQPQHF
>TRBV19|TRBJ1-1|-|-
TGTGCCAGTAGTACCCCCCCAGGGCCATGGACTGAAGCTTTCTTT
CASSTPPGPWTEAFF
>TRBV4-1|TRBJ1-2|-|-
TGCGCCAGCAGCCAAGACAGGGCCGGCTACACCTTC
CASSQDRAGYTF
>TRBV19|TRBJ1-1|-|few
TGTGCCAGTCGCAGGGTCATGAACACTGAAGCTTTCTTT
CASRRVMNTEAFF
>TRBV20-1|TRBJ2-5|-|-
TGCAGTGCTAGAGATCTAGAGACCCAGTACTTC
CSARDLETQYF
>TRBV30|TRBJ2-2|TRBD2|-
TGTGCCTGGACCGCGGGGGGGCGAGGGGAGCTGTTTTTT
CAWTAGGRGELFF
>TRBV5-5|TRBJ1-1|-|-
TGTGCCAGCAGCTATGTCCACTTGAACACTGAAGCTTTCTTT
CASSYVHLNTEAFF
>TRBV27|TRBJ2-3|-|-
TGTGCCAGCAGGGGGGACTCCATGGGTACAGATACGCAGTATTTT
CASRGDSMGTDTQYF
>TRBV5-4|TRBJ2-3|TRBD1|-
TGTGCCAGCAGCTTGAGGGGACAGCCGTTAGGAGCAGATACGCAGTATTTT
CASSLRGQPLGADTQYF
>TRBV19|TRBJ2-1|-|-
TGTGCCAGTAAGCCGGGACACTTAACCTACAATGAGCAGTTCTTC
CASKPGHLTYNEQFF
>TRBV7-9|TRBJ1-4|TRBD1|-
TGTGCCAGCAGCTCCCGGACAGGGGGAGAAAAACTGTTTTTT
CASSSRTGGEKLFF
>TRBV30|TRBJ1-3|-|few
TGTGCCTGGAGTGTATCCGGGAGAAACACCATATATTTT
CAWSVSGRNTIYF
>TRBV9|TRBJ1-6|TRBD1|-
TGTGCCAGCAGCACCCGGGACAGCTATAGAAGCTCCTATAATTCACCCCTCCACTTT
CASSTRDSYRSSYNSPLHF
>TRBV18|TRBJ2-2|TRBD1|-
TGTGCCAGCTCGCTGAACAGGGGGCTGAACGGCGGGGAGCTGTTTTTT
CASSLNRGLNGGELFF
>TRBV19|TRBJ2-5|TRBD1|few
TGTGCCAGTAGGCGAAGGGACAGGTTTCAAGAGACCCAGTACTTC
CASRRRDRFQETQYF